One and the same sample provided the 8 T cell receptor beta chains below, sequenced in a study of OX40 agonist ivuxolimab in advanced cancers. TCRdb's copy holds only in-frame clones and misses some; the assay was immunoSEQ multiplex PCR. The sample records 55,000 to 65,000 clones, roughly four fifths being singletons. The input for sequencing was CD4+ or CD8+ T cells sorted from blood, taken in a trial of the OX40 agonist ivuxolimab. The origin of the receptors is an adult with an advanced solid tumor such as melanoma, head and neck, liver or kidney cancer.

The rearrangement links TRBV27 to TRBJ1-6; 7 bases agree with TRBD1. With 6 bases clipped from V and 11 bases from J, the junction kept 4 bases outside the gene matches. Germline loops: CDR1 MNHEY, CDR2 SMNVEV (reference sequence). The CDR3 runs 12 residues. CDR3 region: CASRTGLTPLHF. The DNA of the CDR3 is TGTGCCAGCAGGACAGGGCTGACACCCCTCCACTTT.

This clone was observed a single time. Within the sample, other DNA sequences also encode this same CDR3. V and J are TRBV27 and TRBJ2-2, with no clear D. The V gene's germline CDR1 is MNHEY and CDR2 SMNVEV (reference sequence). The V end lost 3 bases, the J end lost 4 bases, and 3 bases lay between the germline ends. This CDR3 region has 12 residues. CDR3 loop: CASSFSTGELFF. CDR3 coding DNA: TGTGCCAGCAGTTTTTCCACCGGGGAGCTGTTTTTT.

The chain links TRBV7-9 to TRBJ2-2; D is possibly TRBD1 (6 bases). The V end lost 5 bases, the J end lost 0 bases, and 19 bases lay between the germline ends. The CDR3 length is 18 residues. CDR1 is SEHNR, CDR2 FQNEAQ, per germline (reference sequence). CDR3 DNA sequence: TGTGCCAGCAGCCCGCCGGTTGCACAGGGTACGAACACCGGGGAGCTGTTTTTT. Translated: CASSPPVAQGTNTGELFF.

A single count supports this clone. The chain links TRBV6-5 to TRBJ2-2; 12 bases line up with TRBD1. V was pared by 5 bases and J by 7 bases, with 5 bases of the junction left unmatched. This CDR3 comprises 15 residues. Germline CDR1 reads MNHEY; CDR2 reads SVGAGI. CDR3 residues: CASSAGQGAIGELFF. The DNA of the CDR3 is TGTGCCAGCAGTGCGGGACAGGGGGCCATCGGGGAGCTGTTTTTT.

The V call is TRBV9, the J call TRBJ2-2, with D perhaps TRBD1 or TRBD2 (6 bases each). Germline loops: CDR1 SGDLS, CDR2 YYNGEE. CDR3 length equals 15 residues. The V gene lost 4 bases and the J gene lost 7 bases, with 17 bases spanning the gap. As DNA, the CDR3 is TGTGCCAGCAGCCTGGGTAGGACAGCGGGCGGGGAGCTGTTTTTT. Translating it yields CASSLGRTAGGELFF.

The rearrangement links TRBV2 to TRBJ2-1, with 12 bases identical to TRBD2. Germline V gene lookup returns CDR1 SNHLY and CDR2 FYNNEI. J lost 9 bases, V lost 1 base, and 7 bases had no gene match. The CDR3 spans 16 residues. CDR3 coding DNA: TGTGCCAGCAGTGAAGTTCTAGCGGGAGGGCGGGTTGAGCAGTTCTTC. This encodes CASSEVLAGGRVEQFF.

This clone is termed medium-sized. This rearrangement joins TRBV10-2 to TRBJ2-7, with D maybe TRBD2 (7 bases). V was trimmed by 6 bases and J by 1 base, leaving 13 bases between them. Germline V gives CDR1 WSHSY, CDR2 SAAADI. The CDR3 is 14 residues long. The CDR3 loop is CASRGGGGSYEQYF. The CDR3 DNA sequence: TGCGCCAGCAGAGGAGGGGGGGGGTCCTACGAGCAGTACTTC.

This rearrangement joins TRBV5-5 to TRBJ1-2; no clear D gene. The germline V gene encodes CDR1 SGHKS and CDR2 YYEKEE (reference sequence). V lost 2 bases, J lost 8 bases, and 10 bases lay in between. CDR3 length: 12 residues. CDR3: CASSFGRGGYTF. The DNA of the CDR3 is TGTGCCAGCAGCTTCGGACGCGGGGGCTACACCTTC.